This T cell receptor (beta chain) appears in the sequencing data of a study of blood T cell repertoires in COVID-19. The germline gives CDR1 LGHDT, CDR2 YNNKEL (reference sequence). The CDR3 runs to 14 residues. Trimming left V 5 bases short and J 4 bases short, with 11 bases between. Only in-frame clones appear in the TCRdb table, and some are missing; sequencing was by immunoSEQ multiplex PCR. Of around 130,000 clones in the sample, over 80% were seen once. The table lists this clone with a count of one. The specimen sequenced was peripheral blood. The sequence was obtained from a woman aged 80 or older with acute or convalescent COVID-19. The chain uses TRBV3-1 (or the pseudogene TRBV3-2) and TRBJ1-4; D is unresolved. As DNA, the CDR3 is TGTGCCAGCAGCAGGAGGGCCCATAATGAAAAACTGTTTTTT. Protein product: CASSRRAHNEKLFF.